This T cell receptor beta chain came from a study of T cell repertoires in cytomegalovirus infection. This clonotype showed up just a few times. TCRdb called the reads again in MiXCR, with one record for every CDR3 protein. The sample has around 450,000 distinct CDR3 sequences; 31% are singletons. The CDR3 extends over 16 amino acids. Per the germline V gene, CDR1 is LGHNA and CDR2 is YSLEER. V lost 0 bases and J 3 bases, leaving 15 bases between the germline ends. The genes are TRBV4-3 and TRBJ2-7; D is perhaps TRBD2 (5 bases). The sample taken for sequencing was PBMCs. This clonotype was obtained from a human donor in good health (CMV status not recorded). Some clones in this sample may be carry-over from other donors' samples. The CDR3 DNA follows: TGCGCCAGCAGCCAAGAGGCGGCGGGCTCCTTCTACGAGCAGTACTTC. Its translation: CASSQEAAGSFYEQYF.